This T cell receptor beta chain came from a study of shared clonotypes between healthy human individuals. The method was immunoSEQ multiplex PCR; TCRdb's version includes in-frame clones alone and lacks a portion of them. The sample includes roughly 1,100,000 clones, roughly 75% of them seen just once. CDR3 length: 14 residues. The V and J ends lost 3 bases and 2 bases respectively, with 9 bases between them. Germline V gene lookup returns CDR1 SGHVS and CDR2 FNYEAQ. J is TRBJ2-3 and V is TRBV7-6, with D possibly being TRBD1 or TRBD2 (5 bases each). Sample: memory CD4+ T cells sorted from blood. As to subset: CD45RA-negative fraction. The sequence was collected from a man between 18 and 35 years old in good health. The CDR3 region is CASSFGTFTDTQYF. The CDR3 DNA sequence: TGTGCCAGCAGCTTCGGGACCTTCACAGATACGCAGTATTTT.